These T cell receptor beta chains were read from a single sample in a study of blood T cell repertoires in COVID-19. Using immunoSEQ multiplex PCR, the repertoire was profiled, and TCRdb retains in-frame clones only, with some absent. The sample shows fewer than 150,000 clones, approximately 80% of them seen only once. Source material: peripheral blood. These receptors came from a man of 80 years or more with acute or convalescent COVID-19. CDR3s include the opening cysteine and the closing phenylalanine or tryptophan. A D gene is named only where the DNA matches it firmly. Only part of the rows carry a size: once, few, many, or a class if the clone is expanded.

clone size,CDR3 length,J gene,D gene,V gene,CDR3 protein,CDR3 DNA
NA,16,TRBJ2-7,NA,TRBV4-1,CASSQEYRAGAYEQYF,TGCGCCAGCAGCCAAGAGTACAGGGCAGGGGCCTACGAGCAGTACTTC
NA,14,TRBJ1-5,NA,TRBV28,CASSYTLSNQPQHF,TGTGCCAGCAGTTACACGCTTAGCAATCAGCCCCAGCATTTT
NA,14,TRBJ1-2,TRBD1,TRBV18,CASSARDSDYGYTF,TGTGCCAGCTCAGCCCGGGACAGCGACTATGGCTACACCTTC
medium-sized,13,TRBJ2-2,NA,TRBV7-3,CASSPKNTGELFF,TGTGCCAGCAGCCCTAAAAACACCGGGGAGCTGTTTTTT
NA,15,TRBJ1-3,NA,TRBV2,CASSEGQGFGNTIYF,TGTGCCAGCAGTGAGGGGCAGGGGTTCGGAAACACCATATATTTT
NA,15,TRBJ1-2,TRBD1,TRBV13,CASSPGDRGNYGYTF,TGTGCCAGCAGCCCAGGGGACAGGGGAAACTATGGCTACACCTTC
once,15,TRBJ2-3,TRBD2,TRBV24-1,CATSDIAGDTDTQYF,TGTGCCACCAGTGATATTGCGGGGGACACAGATACGCAGTATTTT
once,15,TRBJ2-3,TRBD1,TRBV11-2,CASSWVQGRTDTQYF,TGTGCCAGCAGCTGGGTACAGGGGCGCACAGATACGCAGTATTTT
NA,15,TRBJ2-5,NA,TRBV19,CASSLRLASLETQYF,TGTGCCAGTAGTTTAAGACTGGCCTCTTTAGAGACCCAGTACTTC
NA,13,TRBJ1-5,NA,TRBV4-1,CASSQGGPQPQHF,TGCGCCAGCAGCCAAGGAGGGCCTCAGCCCCAGCATTTT
NA,14,TRBJ1-5,NA,TRBV6-5,CASSYSMADQPQHF,TGTGCCAGCAGTTACTCGATGGCGGATCAGCCCCAGCATTTT
NA,16,TRBJ2-3,TRBD2,TRBV6-1,CASSERTSGGASTQYF,TGTGCCAGCAGTGAACGGACTAGCGGGGGGGCCAGTACGCAGTATTTT
NA,13,TRBJ2-5,TRBD1,TRBV12-3/TRBV12-4,CASTPTGEETQYF,TGTGCCAGCACCCCCACAGGGGAAGAGACCCAGTACTTC
NA,15,TRBJ2-1,TRBD1,TRBV7-2,CASSANSNRGREQFF,TGTGCCAGCAGCGCGAACAGTAACAGGGGACGCGAGCAGTTCTTC
NA,12,TRBJ1-2,NA,TRBV5-6,CASSAGRDGYTF,TGTGCCAGCAGCGCGGGGCGAGATGGCTACACCTTC
NA,14,TRBJ2-7,NA,TRBV14,CASSQGSTGYEQYF,TGTGCCAGCAGCCAAGGTAGTACAGGCTACGAGCAGTACTTC
NA,13,TRBJ1-2,NA,TRBV12-5,CASGFSGGNGYTF,TGTGCTAGTGGTTTTAGCGGTGGGAATGGCTACACCTTC
NA,19,TRBJ2-2,TRBD2,TRBV4-1,CASSRKGAGLAGLTGELFF,TGCGCCAGCAGCCGAAAAGGGGCAGGACTAGCGGGATTAACCGGGGAGCTGTTTTTT
few,16,TRBJ1-5,NA,TRBV28,CASSRGSSTGIQPQHF,TGTGCCAGCAGCCGAGGGTCCTCCACTGGGATTCAGCCCCAGCATTTT
few,14,TRBJ2-1,NA,TRBV19,CATPGTSKGNEQFF,TGTGCCACCCCGGGGACATCAAAAGGAAATGAGCAGTTCTTC
once,15,TRBJ2-1,TRBD1,TRBV4-1,CASRPGTGGHNEQFF,TGCGCCAGCAGACCCGGGACAGGGGGCCACAATGAGCAGTTCTTC
once,13,TRBJ1-2,TRBD1,TRBV5-1,CASGRTGGVRYTF,TGCGCCAGCGGACGGACAGGGGGGGTTCGCTACACCTTC
NA,14,TRBJ2-7,TRBD1,TRBV18,CASSPRQGSYEQYF,TGTGCCAGCTCACCAAGACAGGGGTCCTACGAGCAGTACTTC
NA,15,TRBJ1-5,TRBD1,TRBV28,CASSLGDRGNQPQHF,TGTGCCAGCAGTTTAGGGGACAGGGGCAATCAGCCCCAGCATTTT
NA,12,TRBJ1-4,NA,TRBV11-2,CASRDPGGKLFF,TGTGCCAGCAGGGACCCGGGGGGAAAACTGTTTTTT
NA,15,TRBJ2-2,TRBD1,TRBV11-3,CASSLGQGSGGELFF,TGTGCCAGCAGCCTGGGACAGGGATCTGGCGGGGAGCTGTTTTTT
NA,17,TRBJ1-1,TRBD1,TRBV19,CASSIEGTGGANTEAFF,TGTGCCAGTAGTATTGAGGGGACAGGGGGCGCAAACACTGAAGCTTTCTTT
once,14,TRBJ1-6,TRBD1,TRBV2,CASRLQGDASPLHF,TGTGCCAGCAGACTACAGGGGGACGCTTCACCCCTCCACTTT
few,16,TRBJ2-1,NA,TRBV4-3,CASSQDSGFSYNEQFF,TGCGCCAGCAGCCAAGATTCCGGGTTCTCCTACAATGAGCAGTTCTTC
NA,14,TRBJ1-1,TRBD1,TRBV27,CASSSRQGRTEAFF,TGTGCCAGCAGTTCGAGACAGGGGAGGACTGAAGCTTTCTTT
few,14,TRBJ1-1,NA,TRBV6-1,CASSEYRKNTEAFF,TGTGCCAGCAGTGAATACAGAAAGAACACTGAAGCTTTCTTT
NA,15,TRBJ1-5,NA,TRBV9,CASSATGQWNQPQHF,TGTGCCAGCAGCGCTACGGGTCAGTGGAATCAGCCCCAGCATTTT
few,16,TRBJ1-3,NA,TRBV18,CASSPQGDYSGNTIYF,TGTGCCAGCTCACCACAGGGCGACTACTCTGGAAACACCATATATTTT
NA,16,TRBJ2-3,TRBD1,TRBV24-1,CATSGRGQGKTDTQYF,TGTGCCACCAGTGGGAGGGGACAGGGGAAAACAGATACGCAGTATTTT
once,15,TRBJ2-7,NA,TRBV11-2,CASSLERVRAYEQYF,TGTGCCAGCAGCTTAGAGAGGGTAAGGGCCTACGAGCAGTACTTC
NA,15,TRBJ1-6,TRBD1,TRBV5-1,CASSLAGTGNSPLHF,TGCGCCAGCAGCTTGGCGGGGACAGGTAATTCACCCCTCCACTTT
NA,12,TRBJ2-7,NA,TRBV13,CASSHKTYEQYF,TGTGCCAGCAGCCACAAGACCTACGAGCAGTACTTC
NA,15,TRBJ1-2,NA,TRBV3-1/TRBV3-2,CASSQPNFPVRGYTF,TGTGCCAGCAGCCAACCGAACTTTCCCGTACGGGGCTACACCTTC
NA,16,TRBJ2-4,NA,TRBV4-2,CASSQGLFLAKNIQYF,TGTGCCAGCAGCCAAGGTCTCTTTTTAGCCAAAAACATTCAGTACTTC
NA,15,TRBJ2-5,NA,TRBV18,CASSPGLPGQQTQYF,TGTGCCAGCTCACCAGGGCTACCGGGACAACAGACCCAGTACTTC
NA,13,TRBJ2-7,NA,TRBV24-1,CATRRGGGYEQYF,TGTGCCACCAGGAGGGGGGGTGGCTACGAGCAGTACTTC
once,14,TRBJ2-7,TRBD1,TRBV6-5,CASRGTGGPYEQYF,TGTGCCAGCAGGGGGACAGGGGGTCCCTACGAGCAGTACTTC
NA,15,TRBJ2-1,TRBD1,TRBV2,CASSVGQGNAGEQFF,TGTGCCAGCAGTGTGGGACAGGGTAACGCTGGAGAGCAGTTCTTC
NA,13,TRBJ2-2,NA,TRBV12-3/TRBV12-4,CASTNRVTGELFF,TGTGCCAGCACCAACAGGGTCACCGGGGAGCTGTTTTTT
NA,16,TRBJ2-1,TRBD2,TRBV4-1,CASSQTSGKGGNEQFF,TGCGCCAGCAGCCAGACTAGCGGTAAGGGCGGCAATGAGCAGTTCTTC
once,17,TRBJ1-2,TRBD1,TRBV4-1,CASSQDLQGQGNYGYTF,TGCGCCAGCAGCCAAGATTTACAGGGACAGGGAAACTATGGCTACACCTTC
NA,17,TRBJ2-5,TRBD2,TRBV7-2,CASSLIPGGRLGETQYF,TGTGCCAGCAGCTTAATCCCTGGCGGGAGGTTGGGCGAGACCCAGTACTTC
NA,14,TRBJ1-1,NA,TRBV6-2/TRBV6-3,CASSWSRGNTEAFF,TGTGCCAGCAGTTGGTCCAGGGGGAACACTGAAGCTTTCTTT
NA,14,TRBJ1-3,NA,TRBV6-5,CASRRGTPGDTIYF,TGTGCCAGCAGACGAGGGACACCGGGTGACACCATATATTTT
NA,16,TRBJ2-3,NA,TRBV6-6,CASSILSRGSTDTQYF,TGTGCCAGCAGTATCCTCTCGCGGGGTAGCACAGATACGCAGTATTTT